This passage covers 6 T cell receptor beta chains from one sample sequenced in a study of T-cell reconstitution after alpha-beta-depleted transplantation in children. Unique molecular identifiers were incorporated when the TCRbeta library was constructed. Each CDR3 protein is one row after TCRdb ran MiXCR on the PCR reads. The sample holds 200,000 to 250,000 distinct CDR3 sequences, 8.5% to 10% seen once. Sequencing was performed on PBMCs from the stem cell graft donor, taken from the stem cell graft. These receptors originate from a human donor who donated a stem cell graft to a child with acute lymphoblastic leukemia.

The gene calls are TRBV27 and TRBJ2-2; the D gene is possibly TRBD1 (7 bases). This CDR3 spans 15 amino acids. In germline, CDR1 is MNHEY, CDR2 SMNVEV (reference sequence). The V and J ends lost 4 bases and 7 bases respectively, with 16 bases between them. The CDR3 DNA reads TGTGCCAGCAGTTCCCCGACAGGGAGGATCGGGGAGCTGTTTTTT. Translating gives CASSSPTGRIGELFF.

This clonotype was detected only a few times. The chain is built from TRBV5-5 and TRBJ1-6; D is undetermined. V lost 2 bases and J 0 bases, leaving 12 bases between the germline ends. The CDR3 runs to 17 residues. CDR1 and CDR2 (germline): SGHKS, YYEKEE (reference sequence). The CDR3 nucleotides read TGTGCCAGCAGCTTACTTTATCGGAGCTCCTATAATTCACCCCTCCACTTT. Translated, it gives CASSLLYRSSYNSPLHF.

The CDR3 region has the DNA TGTGCCAGCAGTACGAGGACTAGCGGAAATCACAATGAGCAGTTCTTC. Protein: CASSTRTSGNHNEQFF. The chain joins TRBV6-2 or TRBV6-3 to TRBJ2-1, with TRBD2 identical over 10 bases. Trimming at V came to 5 bases and at J to 5 bases, leaving 9 bases not matched to a gene. Germline assignment: CDR1 MNHEY and CDR2 SVGEGT. The CDR3 consists of 16 residues.

Only a few counts were recorded for this clonotype. CDR3 DNA: TGCGCCAGCAGCTTGTCGCGGGGGGGAACAGATACGCAGTATTTT. It encodes CASSLSRGGTDTQYF. The J gene is TRBJ2-3, the V gene TRBV5-1; 9 positions agree with TRBD2. The CDR3 sequence is 15 residues long. J was trimmed by 3 bases and V by 1 base; bases with no gene match: 3. The germline gives CDR1 SGHRS, CDR2 YFSETQ.

The sample holds many counts of this clonotype. This sequence joins TRBV5-1 and TRBJ2-1; 8 positions match TRBD2. Germline lookup yields CDR1 SGHRS and CDR2 YFSETQ. The V segment lost 0 bases and the J segment 8 bases; nucleotides outside the gene matches: 7. This CDR3 is 15 amino acids long. The CDR3: CASSLAGGGRHEQFF. DNA for the CDR3: TGCGCCAGCAGCTTGGCCGGGGGGGGTCGGCATGAGCAGTTCTTC. The whole variable domain, remainder taken from reference TRBV5-1 and TRBJ2-1, is KAGVTQTPRYLIKTRGQQVTLSCSPISGHRSVSWYQQTPGQGLQFLFEYFSETQRNKGNFPGRFSGRQFSNSRSEMNVSTLELGDSALYLCASSLAGGGRHEQFFGPGTRLTVL.

The rearrangement joins TRBV9 to TRBJ2-1, with D possibly matching TRBD2 (7 bases). From germline, CDR1 is SGDLS and CDR2 YYNGEE. Trimming cost V 4 bases and J 1 base, with 15 bases left between them. The CDR3 is 16 amino acids. The CDR3 nucleotides are TGTGCCAGCAGCCTCAAGGGGGGGCCTTCCTACAATGAGCAGTTCTTC. This encodes CASSLKGGPSYNEQFF.